Included here is one T cell receptor beta chain sequence, with context. This record comes from a study of blood T cell repertoires in COVID-19. The overall study: T cells, B-cell-depleted T cells, or PBMCs supplied cDNA or gDNA.

Enrollees, about 18 to 95 years old, lived in 24 US areas. Clinical history reported by participants formed the basis on which cohorts were assigned. The V segment lost 6 bases and the J segment 6 bases; nucleotides outside the gene matches: 7. CDR3 size: 13 residues. Germline loops: CDR1 MNHEY, CDR2 SVGEGT. In the original workflow: Cell counts per sample came from amplifying reference gene primers. Some clones are missing from TCRdb's copy, which holds only in-frame ones; the method was immunoSEQ multiplex PCR. V, J and clone size derive from that table, while D and trimming were established from the DNA sequence. The sample lists hundreds of thousands of clones; nearly 90% were seen once.

This sequence originates from a young woman with acute COVID-19. The J gene is TRBJ2-7, the V gene TRBV6-2 or TRBV6-3; TRBD1 aligns across 8 bases. Sequenced: PBMCs or T cells enriched from blood (not recorded which). The CDR3 DNA sequence: TGTGCCAGCAGCCAAGGACAGGGATCCGAGCAGTACTTC. It yields the protein CASSQGQGSEQYF.